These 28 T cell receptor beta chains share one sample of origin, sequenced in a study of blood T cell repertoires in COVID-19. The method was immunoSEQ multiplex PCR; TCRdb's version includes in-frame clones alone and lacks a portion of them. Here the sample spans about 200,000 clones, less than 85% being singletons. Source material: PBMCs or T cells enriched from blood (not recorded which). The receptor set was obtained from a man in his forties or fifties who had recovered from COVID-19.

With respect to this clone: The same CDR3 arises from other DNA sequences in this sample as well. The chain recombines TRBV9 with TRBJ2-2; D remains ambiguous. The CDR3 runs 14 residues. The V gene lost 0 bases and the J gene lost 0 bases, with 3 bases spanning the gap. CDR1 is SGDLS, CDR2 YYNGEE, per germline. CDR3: CASSVGPNTGELFF. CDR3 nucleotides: TGTGCCAGCAGCGTAGGGCCGAACACCGGGGAGCTGTTTTTT.

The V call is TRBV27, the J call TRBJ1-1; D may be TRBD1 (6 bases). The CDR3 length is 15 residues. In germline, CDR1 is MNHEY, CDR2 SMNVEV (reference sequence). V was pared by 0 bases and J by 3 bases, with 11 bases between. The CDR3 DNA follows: TGTGCCAGCAGTTTATCCCACAGGGTGTACACTGAAGCTTTCTTT. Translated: CASSLSHRVYTEAFF.

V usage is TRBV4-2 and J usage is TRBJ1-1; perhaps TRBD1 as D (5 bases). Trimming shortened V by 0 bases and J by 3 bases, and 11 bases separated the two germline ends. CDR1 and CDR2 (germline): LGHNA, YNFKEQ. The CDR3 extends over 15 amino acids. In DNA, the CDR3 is TGTGCCAGCAGCCAAGATTCAGGGAGGTACACTGAAGCTTTCTTT. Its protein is CASSQDSGRYTEAFF.

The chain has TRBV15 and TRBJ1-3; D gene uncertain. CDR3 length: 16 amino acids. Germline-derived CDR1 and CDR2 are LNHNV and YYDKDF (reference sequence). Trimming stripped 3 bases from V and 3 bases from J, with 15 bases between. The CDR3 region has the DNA TGTGCCACCAGCAGTCGATCCAACCAGGATGGAAACACCATATATTTT. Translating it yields CATSSRSNQDGNTIYF.

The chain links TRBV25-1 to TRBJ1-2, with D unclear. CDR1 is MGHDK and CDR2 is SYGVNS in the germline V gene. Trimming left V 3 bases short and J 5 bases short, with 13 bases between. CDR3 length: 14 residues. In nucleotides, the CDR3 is TGTGCCAGCAGTGATCCGCACACCTCATATGGCTACACCTTC. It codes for CASSDPHTSYGYTF.

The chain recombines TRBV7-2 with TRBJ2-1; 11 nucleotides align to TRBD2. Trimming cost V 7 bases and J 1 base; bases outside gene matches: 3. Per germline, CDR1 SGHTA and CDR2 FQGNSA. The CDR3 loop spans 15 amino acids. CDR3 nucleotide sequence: TGTGCCAGCATCTCTAGCGGGGGGTCCTACAATGAGCAGTTCTTC. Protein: CASISSGGSYNEQFF.

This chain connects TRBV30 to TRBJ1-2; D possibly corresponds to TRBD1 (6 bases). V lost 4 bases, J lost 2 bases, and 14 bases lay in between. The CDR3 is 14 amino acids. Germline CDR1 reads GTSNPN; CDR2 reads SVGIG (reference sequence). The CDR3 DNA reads TGTGCCTGGAATACAGGGATAATCAACTATGGCTACACCTTC. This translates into CAWNTGIINYGYTF.

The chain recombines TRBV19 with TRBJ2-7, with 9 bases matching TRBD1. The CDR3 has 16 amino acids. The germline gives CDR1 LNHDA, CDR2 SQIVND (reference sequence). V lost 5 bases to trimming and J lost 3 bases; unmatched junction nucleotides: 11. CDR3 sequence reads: CASSPRDREGRYEQYF. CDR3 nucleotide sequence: TGTGCCAGTAGTCCCAGGGACAGGGAGGGCCGCTACGAGCAGTACTTC.

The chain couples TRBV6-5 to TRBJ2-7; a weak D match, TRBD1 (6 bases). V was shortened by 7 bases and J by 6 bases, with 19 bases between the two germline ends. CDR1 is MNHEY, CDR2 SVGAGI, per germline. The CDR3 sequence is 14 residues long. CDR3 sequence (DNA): TGTGCCAGCAAAGAGGACAGCCCTTCGTCCGAGCAGTACTTC. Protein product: CASKEDSPSSEQYF.

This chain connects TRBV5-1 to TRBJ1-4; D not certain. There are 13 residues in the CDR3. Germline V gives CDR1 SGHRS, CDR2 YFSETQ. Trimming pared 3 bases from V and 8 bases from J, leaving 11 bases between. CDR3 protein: CASSSEVQEKLFF. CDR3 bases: TGCGCCAGCAGCTCGGAGGTACAGGAAAAACTGTTTTTT.

CDR3 nucleotides: TGTGCCAGCAGTCCAGACAGGTTCGAGAATGAGCAGTTCTTC. Its translation is CASSPDRFENEQFF. The chain uses TRBV6-2 or TRBV6-3 and TRBJ2-1; D might be TRBD1 (6 bases). The CDR3 is made up of 14 amino acids. Germline V gives CDR1 MNHEY, CDR2 SVGEGT. Trimming cost V 5 bases and J 7 bases, with 15 bases left between them.

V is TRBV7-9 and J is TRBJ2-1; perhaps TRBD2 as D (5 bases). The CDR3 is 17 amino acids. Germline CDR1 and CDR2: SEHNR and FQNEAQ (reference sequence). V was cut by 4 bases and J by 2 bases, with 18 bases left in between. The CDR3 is CASSSVRERNPYNEQFF. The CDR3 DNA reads TGTGCCAGCAGCTCCGTGCGTGAGCGGAACCCCTACAATGAGCAGTTCTTC.

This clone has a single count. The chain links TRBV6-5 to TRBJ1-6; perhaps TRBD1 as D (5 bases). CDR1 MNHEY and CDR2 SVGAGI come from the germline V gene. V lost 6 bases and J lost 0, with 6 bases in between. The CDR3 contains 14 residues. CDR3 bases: TGTGCCAGCAGCGACAGCTCCTATAATTCACCCCTCCACTTT. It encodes CASSDSSYNSPLHF.

The CDR3 DNA is TGTGCCAGCTCACCAACAAGGACAGAAGAGACCCAGTACTTC. Its protein is CASSPTRTEETQYF. This sequence joins TRBV18 and TRBJ2-5; possibly TRBD1 for D (6 bases). The germline V gene encodes CDR1 KGHSH and CDR2 LQKENI. The CDR3 extends over 14 amino acids. V was clipped by 2 bases and J by 3 bases, with 10 bases between them. The variable domain in full, completed from reference TRBV18 and TRBJ2-5, reads NAGVMQNPRHLVRRRGQEARLRCSPMKGHSHVYWYRQLPEEGLKFMVYLQKENIIDESGMPKERFSAEFPKEGPSILRIQQVVRGDSAAYFCASSPTRTEETQYFGPGTRLLVL.

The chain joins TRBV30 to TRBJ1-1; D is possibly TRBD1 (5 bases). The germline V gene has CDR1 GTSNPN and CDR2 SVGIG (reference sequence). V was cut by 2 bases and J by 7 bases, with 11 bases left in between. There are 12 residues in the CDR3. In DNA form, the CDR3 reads TGTGCCTGGAGTCAGGGACTCCATGAAGCTTTCTTT. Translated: CAWSQGLHEAFF.

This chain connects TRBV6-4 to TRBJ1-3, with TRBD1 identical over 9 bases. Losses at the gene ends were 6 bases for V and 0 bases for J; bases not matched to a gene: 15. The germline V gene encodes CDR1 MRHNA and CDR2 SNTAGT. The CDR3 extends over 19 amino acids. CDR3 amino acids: CASSPPGTGLSISGNTIYF. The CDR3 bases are TGTGCCAGCAGCCCCCCCGGGACAGGGCTTTCAATCTCTGGAAACACCATATATTTT.

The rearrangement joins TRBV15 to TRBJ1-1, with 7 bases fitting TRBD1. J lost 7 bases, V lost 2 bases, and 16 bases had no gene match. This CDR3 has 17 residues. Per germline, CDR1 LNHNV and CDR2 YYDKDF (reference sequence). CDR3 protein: CATSRSKLGGVKVEAFF. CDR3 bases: TGTGCCACCAGCAGATCCAAATTAGGGGGCGTTAAGGTTGAAGCTTTCTTT.

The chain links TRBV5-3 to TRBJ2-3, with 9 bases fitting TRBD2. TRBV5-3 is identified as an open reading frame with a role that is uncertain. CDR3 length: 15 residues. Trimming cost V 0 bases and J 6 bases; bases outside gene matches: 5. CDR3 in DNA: TGTGCCAGAAGCTTGGAGTTAGCGGGAGCCGATACGCAGTATTTT. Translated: CARSLELAGADTQYF.

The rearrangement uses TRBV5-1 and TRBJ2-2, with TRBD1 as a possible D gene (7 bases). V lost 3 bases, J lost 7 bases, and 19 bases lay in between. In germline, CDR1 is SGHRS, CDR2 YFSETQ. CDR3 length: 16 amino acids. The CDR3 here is CASSSGQVGGNGELFF. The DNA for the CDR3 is TGCGCCAGCAGCTCCGGACAGGTTGGAGGGAACGGGGAGCTGTTTTTT. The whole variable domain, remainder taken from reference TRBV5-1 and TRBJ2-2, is KAGVTQTPRYLIKTRGQQVTLSCSPISGHRSVSWYQQTPGQGLQFLFEYFSETQRNKGNFPGRFSGRQFSNSRSEMNVSTLELGDSALYLCASSSGQVGGNGELFFGEGSRLTVL.

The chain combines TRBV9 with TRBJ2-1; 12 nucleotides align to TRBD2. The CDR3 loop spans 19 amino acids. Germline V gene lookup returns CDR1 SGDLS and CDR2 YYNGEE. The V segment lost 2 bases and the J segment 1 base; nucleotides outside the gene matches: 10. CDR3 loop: CASSVRSTTSGSSYNEQFF. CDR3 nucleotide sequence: TGTGCCAGCAGCGTGCGGTCAACGACTAGCGGGAGTTCCTACAATGAGCAGTTCTTC.

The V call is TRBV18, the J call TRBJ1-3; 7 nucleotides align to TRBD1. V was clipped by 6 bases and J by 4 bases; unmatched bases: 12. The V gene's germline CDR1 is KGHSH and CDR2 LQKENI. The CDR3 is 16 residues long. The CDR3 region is CASSPITTGAGNTIYF. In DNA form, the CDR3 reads TGTGCCAGCTCTCCGATAACTACAGGGGCAGGAAACACCATATATTTT. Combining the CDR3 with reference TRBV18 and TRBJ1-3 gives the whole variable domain NAGVMQNPRHLVRRRGQEARLRCSPMKGHSHVYWYRQLPEEGLKFMVYLQKENIIDESGMPKERFSAEFPKEGPSILRIQQVVRGDSAAYFCASSPITTGAGNTIYFGEGSWLTVV.

The CDR3 sequence is CASSQPGTSAYEQYF. CDR3 nucleotides: TGTGCCAGCAGCCAACCCGGGACTTCGGCCTACGAGCAGTACTTC. The rearrangement joins TRBV3-1 (or the pseudogene TRBV3-2) to TRBJ2-7; the D gene is possibly TRBD2 (6 bases). This CDR3 contains 15 residues. The germline CDR1 and CDR2 sequences are LGHDT and YNNKEL (reference sequence). The V and J ends lost 2 bases and 2 bases respectively, with 13 bases between them.

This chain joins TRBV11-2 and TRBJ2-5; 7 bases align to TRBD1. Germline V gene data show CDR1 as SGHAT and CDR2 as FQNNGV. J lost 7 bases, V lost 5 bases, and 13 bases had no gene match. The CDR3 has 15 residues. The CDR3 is CASSPLTGVRGTQYF. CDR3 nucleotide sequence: TGTGCCAGCAGCCCATTAACAGGGGTCCGAGGGACCCAGTACTTC. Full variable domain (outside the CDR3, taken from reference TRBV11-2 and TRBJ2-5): EAGVAQSPRYKIIEKRQSVAFWCNPISGHATLYWYQQILGQGPKLLIQFQNNGVVDDSQLPKDRFSAERLKGVDSTLKIQPAKLEDSAVYLCASSPLTGVRGTQYFGPGTRLLVL.

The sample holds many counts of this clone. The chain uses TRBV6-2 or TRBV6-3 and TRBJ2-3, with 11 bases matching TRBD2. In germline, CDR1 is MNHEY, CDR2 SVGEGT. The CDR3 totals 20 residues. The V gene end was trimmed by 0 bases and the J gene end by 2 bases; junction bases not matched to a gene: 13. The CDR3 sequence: CASSYSSRSGLAETTDTQYF. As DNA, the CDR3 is TGTGCCAGCAGTTACTCGAGTCGGTCGGGACTAGCGGAGACCACAGATACGCAGTATTTT.

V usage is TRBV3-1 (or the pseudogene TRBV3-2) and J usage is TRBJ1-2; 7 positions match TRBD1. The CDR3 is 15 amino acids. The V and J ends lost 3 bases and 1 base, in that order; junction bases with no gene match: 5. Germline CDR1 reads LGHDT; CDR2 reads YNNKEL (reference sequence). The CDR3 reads CASSQRQGINYGYTF. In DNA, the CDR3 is TGTGCCAGCAGCCAGAGACAGGGTATTAACTATGGCTACACCTTC.

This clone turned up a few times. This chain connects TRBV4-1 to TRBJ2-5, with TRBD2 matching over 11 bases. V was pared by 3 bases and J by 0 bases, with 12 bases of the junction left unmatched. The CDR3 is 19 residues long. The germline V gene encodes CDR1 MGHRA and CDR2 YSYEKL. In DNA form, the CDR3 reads TGCGCCAGCAGCCACCCAGGGTTAGCGGGAGGGCCAAACCAAGAGACCCAGTACTTC. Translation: CASSHPGLAGGPNQETQYF.

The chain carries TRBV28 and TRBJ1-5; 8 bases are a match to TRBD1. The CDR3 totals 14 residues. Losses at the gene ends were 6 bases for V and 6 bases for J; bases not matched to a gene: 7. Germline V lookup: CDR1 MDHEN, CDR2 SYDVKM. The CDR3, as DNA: TGTGCCAGCAGCCCCGACAGGGGAGTTCAGCCCCAGCATTTT. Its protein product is CASSPDRGVQPQHF.

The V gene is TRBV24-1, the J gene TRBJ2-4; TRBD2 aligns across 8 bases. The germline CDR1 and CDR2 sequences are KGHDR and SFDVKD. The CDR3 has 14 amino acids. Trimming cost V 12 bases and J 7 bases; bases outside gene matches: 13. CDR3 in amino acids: CAAAPAGGENIQYF. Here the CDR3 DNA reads TGTGCCGCCGCGCCGGCGGGGGGCGAGAACATTCAGTACTTC.